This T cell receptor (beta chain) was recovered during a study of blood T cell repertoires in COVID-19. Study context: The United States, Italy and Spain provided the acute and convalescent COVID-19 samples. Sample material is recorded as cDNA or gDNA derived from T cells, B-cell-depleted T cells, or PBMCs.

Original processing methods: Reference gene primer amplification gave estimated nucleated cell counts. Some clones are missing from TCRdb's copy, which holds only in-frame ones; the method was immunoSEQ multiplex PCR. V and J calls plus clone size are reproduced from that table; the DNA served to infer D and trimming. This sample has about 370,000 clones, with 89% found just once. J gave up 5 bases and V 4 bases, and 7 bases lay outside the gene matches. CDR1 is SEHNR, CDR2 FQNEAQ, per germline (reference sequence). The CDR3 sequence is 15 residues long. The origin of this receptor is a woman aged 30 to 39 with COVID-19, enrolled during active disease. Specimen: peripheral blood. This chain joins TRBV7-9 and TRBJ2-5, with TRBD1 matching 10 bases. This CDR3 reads CASSSTTGGAETQYF. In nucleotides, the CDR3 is TGTGCCAGCAGCTCAACGACAGGGGGCGCGGAGACCCAGTACTTC.